This T cell receptor beta chain is from a study of blood T cell repertoires in COVID-19. For the study at large: The samples span acute and convalescent COVID-19 from the United States, Italy and Spain. PBMCs, B-cell-depleted T cells, or T cells provided the cDNA or gDNA that made up the material.

With 2 bases clipped from V and 2 bases from J, the junction kept 4 bases outside the gene matches. This CDR3 comprises 15 residues. Germline-derived CDR1 and CDR2 are MGHRA and YSYEKL. As originally analysed: From reference gene primer amplification, estimates of nucleated cell counts were derived. The data were produced by immunoSEQ multiplex PCR, yet TCRdb's version contains in-frame clones alone and is incomplete. V, J and clone size derive from that table, while D and trimming were established from the DNA sequence. Here the sample spans 250,000 to 350,000 clones, about 82% being singletons. The rearrangement joins TRBV4-1 to TRBJ2-3; TRBD2 agrees at 7 bases. The material sequenced was peripheral blood. This sequence originates from a woman aged 50 to 60 with acute or convalescent COVID-19. This CDR3 reads CASSQLADNTDTQYF. CDR3 coding DNA: TGCGCCAGCAGCCAACTAGCGGATAACACAGATACGCAGTATTTT.